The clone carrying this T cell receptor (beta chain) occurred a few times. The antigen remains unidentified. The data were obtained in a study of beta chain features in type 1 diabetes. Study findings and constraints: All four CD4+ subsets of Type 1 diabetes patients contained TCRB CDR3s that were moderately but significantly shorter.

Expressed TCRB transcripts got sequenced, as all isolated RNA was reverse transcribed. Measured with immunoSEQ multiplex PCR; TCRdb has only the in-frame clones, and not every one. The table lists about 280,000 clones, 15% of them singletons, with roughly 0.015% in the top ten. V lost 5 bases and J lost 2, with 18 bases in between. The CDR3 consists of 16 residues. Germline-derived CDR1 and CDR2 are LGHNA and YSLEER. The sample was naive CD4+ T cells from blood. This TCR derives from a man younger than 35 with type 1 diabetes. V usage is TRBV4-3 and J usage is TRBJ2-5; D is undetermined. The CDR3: CASSLVYGNRQETQYF. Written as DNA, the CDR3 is TGCGCCAGCAGCTTGGTTTATGGTAATAGACAAGAGACCCAGTACTTC.